The next 31 T cell receptor beta chains were all read from a single sample in a study of T cells in localized non-small cell lung cancer. The assay was immunoSEQ multiplex PCR, and TCRdb's table has in-frame clones only and misses some. The sample has over 9,000 clones, 70% to 90% seen once; the top ten hold around 8.6%. The material was peripheral blood, obtained before any cancer treatment. These receptors were collected from a male donor at least 60 years old with stage III lung adenocarcinoma.

V is TRBV5-6 and J is TRBJ1-5, with D uncertain. The CDR3 loop spans 15 amino acids. The ends were cut back, 4 bases at V and 2 bases at J, with 13 bases in the middle. From germline, CDR1 is SGHDT and CDR2 YYEEEE. CDR3 region: CASSSRVLRNQPQHF. DNA of the CDR3: TGTGCCAGCAGCAGTAGGGTTCTTCGCAATCAGCCCCAGCATTTT. The whole variable domain, filled in from reference TRBV5-6 and TRBJ1-5, reads DAGVTQSPTHLIKTRGQQVTLRCSPKSGHDTVSWYQQALGQGPQFIFQYYEEEERQRGNFPDRFSGHQFPNYSSELNVNALLLGDSALYLCASSSRVLRNQPQHFGDGTRLSIL.

V gene TRBV28 combines with J gene TRBJ2-4; D possibly corresponds to TRBD1 (5 bases). The CDR3 is 15 amino acids. V was shortened by 6 bases and J by 6 bases, with 18 bases between the two germline ends. Germline CDR1 and CDR2: MDHEN and SYDVKM. CDR3 region: CASSRAGSAANIQYF. CDR3 bases: TGTGCCAGCAGCCGCGCAGGGTCGGCCGCAAACATTCAGTACTTC. Complete variable domain (other parts from reference TRBV28 and TRBJ2-4): DVKVTQSSRYLVKRTGEKVFLECVQDMDHENMFWYRQDPGLGLRLIYFSYDVKMKEKGDIPEGYSVSREKKERFSLILESASTNQTSMYLCASSRAGSAANIQYFGAGTRLSVL.

The chain combines TRBV6-1 with TRBJ2-3; 7 nucleotides align to TRBD1. In germline, CDR1 is MNHNS, CDR2 SASEGT. With 5 bases clipped from V and 0 bases from J, the junction kept 2 bases outside the gene matches. The CDR3 length is 14 residues. CDR3 in amino acids: CASSPTGSTDTQYF. The CDR3 region has the DNA TGTGCCAGCAGTCCGACAGGGAGCACAGATACGCAGTATTTT.

In regard to this clone: The junction differs from germline at one of its ends, possibly a read error. V gene TRBV9 combines with J gene TRBJ1-1; 7 nucleotides match TRBD1. Looked up from germline, CDR1 is SGDLS and CDR2 is YYNGEE. The CDR3 runs to 12 residues. In DNA form, the CDR3 reads TGTGTCAGCAGCGGGGACAGCCTCCAAGCTTTCTTT. Translating it yields CVSSGDSLQAFF.

This chain joins TRBV9 and TRBJ2-3; possible D gene TRBD2, 5 bases. The CDR3 has 16 residues. CDR1 is SGDLS and CDR2 is YYNGEE in the germline V gene. V shed 1 base and J shed 2 bases, with 14 bases lying between them. The CDR3 protein is CASSVPGSKYTDTQYF. CDR3 in DNA: TGTGCCAGCAGCGTACCTGGGAGCAAGTACACAGATACGCAGTATTTT.

The chain uses TRBV9 and TRBJ2-5, with TRBD2 identical over 11 bases. Per the germline V gene, CDR1 is SGDLS and CDR2 is YYNGEE. After removal of 3 bases from V and 7 bases from J, the junction contained 5 bases not matched to a gene. The CDR3 has 14 residues. Here the CDR3 DNA reads TGTGCCAGCAGCGACACTAGCGGGAGCGGGACCCAGTACTTC. Its translation: CASSDTSGSGTQYF.

The chain carries TRBV7-6 and TRBJ1-1, with D uncertain. The CDR3 consists of 12 residues. Germline assignment: CDR1 SGHVS and CDR2 FNYEAQ. Trimming pared 6 bases from V and 0 bases from J, leaving 5 bases between. CDR3 protein: CASRPVNTEAFF. The CDR3 bases are TGTGCCAGCAGACCAGTGAACACTGAAGCTTTCTTT.

This clone has a single count. The CDR3 protein is CASRRQGFGGYTF. The CDR3 nucleotides are TGTGCCAGCAGACGACAGGGATTTGGTGGCTACACCTTC. The chain combines TRBV6-5 with TRBJ1-2; 7 positions match TRBD1. The J segment lost 7 bases and the V segment lost 6 bases, leaving 8 bases of the junction unmatched. Germline V gives CDR1 MNHEY, CDR2 SVGAGI. The CDR3 is 13 amino acids.

J is TRBJ2-2 and V is TRBV9, with D hard to call. In germline, CDR1 is SGDLS, CDR2 YYNGEE. V lost 0 bases to trimming and J lost 5 bases, with 8 bases between them. This CDR3 has 14 amino acids. CDR3 sequence: CASSVAFGTGELFF. The DNA of the CDR3 is TGTGCCAGCAGCGTAGCCTTCGGGACCGGGGAGCTGTTTTTT.

The gene calls are TRBV5-1 and TRBJ2-6, with 8 bases fitting TRBD1. The CDR3 length is 15 residues. Germline-derived CDR1 and CDR2 are SGHRS and YFSETQ. V trimming: 4 bases; J trimming: 4 bases; junction bases outside the gene matches: 4. The CDR3 protein is CASSQGASGANVLTF. DNA for the CDR3: TGCGCCAGCAGCCAGGGGGCTTCGGGGGCCAACGTCCTGACTTTC. Using reference TRBV5-1 and TRBJ2-6 for the parts outside the CDR3, the full variable domain is KAGVTQTPRYLIKTRGQQVTLSCSPISGHRSVSWYQQTPGQGLQFLFEYFSETQRNKGNFPGRFSGRQFSNSRSEMNVSTLELGDSALYLCASSQGASGANVLTFGAGSRLTVL.

This clone was counted only a few times. CDR3: CASSLGGAAGNTEAFF. CDR3 bases: TGTGCCAGCAGCTTAGGTGGGGCGGCAGGGAACACTGAAGCTTTCTTT. The V call is TRBV7-6, the J call TRBJ1-1, with D possibly TRBD1 on 5 matching bases. V lost 1 base, J lost 1 base, and 13 bases lay in between. The CDR3 is made up of 16 amino acids. CDR1 and CDR2 from the germline V gene are SGHVS and FNYEAQ.

The chain employs TRBV10-3 and TRBJ1-4; D possibly corresponds to TRBD1 (5 bases). CDR1 and CDR2 (germline): ENHRY, SYGVKD. V was pared by 10 bases and J by 7 bases, with 16 bases between. The CDR3 is made up of 13 amino acids. The CDR3 loop is CASTQGWGEKLFF. The CDR3 DNA sequence: TGTGCCAGCACTCAGGGATGGGGTGAAAAACTGTTTTTT.

The chain combines TRBV9 with TRBJ1-4; the D is unclear. Between the trimmed V and J ends, which lost 2 bases and 3 bases, there was a span of 11 bases. Germline V gene lookup returns CDR1 SGDLS and CDR2 YYNGEE. The CDR3 spans 15 residues. The CDR3 reads CASSVYGGANEKLFF. The CDR3 coding sequence is TGTGCCAGCAGCGTCTACGGAGGAGCTAATGAAAAACTGTTTTTT.

The J gene is TRBJ2-7, the V gene TRBV9; D is ambiguous. V was clipped by 0 bases and J by 5 bases, with 12 bases between them. The CDR3 contains 14 residues. Looked up from germline, CDR1 is SGDLS and CDR2 is YYNGEE. CDR3 amino acids: CASSVDPGVHEQYF. CDR3 in DNA: TGTGCCAGCAGCGTAGATCCAGGAGTCCACGAGCAGTACTTC.

This clone was seen more than once but under ten times. The chain has TRBV19 and TRBJ2-3; 8 bases line up with TRBD1. The trim removed 7 bases at V and 2 bases at J, leaving 8 bases unmatched. The CDR3 is 15 amino acids. Germline V gene sequence: CDR1 LNHDA, CDR2 SQIVND (reference sequence). This CDR3 is CASKGRGHNTDTQYF. CDR3 nucleotides: TGTGCCAGTAAAGGCAGGGGGCACAACACAGATACGCAGTATTTT. The variable domain in full, completed from reference TRBV19 and TRBJ2-3, reads DGGITQSPKYLFRKEGQNVTLSCEQNLNHDAMYWYRQDPGQGLRLIYYSQIVNDFQKGDIAEGYSVSREKKESFPLTVTSAQKNPTAFYLCASKGRGHNTDTQYFGPGTRLTVL.

The chain has TRBV6-5 and TRBJ1-2; D is unclear. V was cut by 0 bases and J by 4 bases, with 9 bases left in between. Looked up from germline, CDR1 is MNHEY and CDR2 is SVGAGI. There are 14 residues in the CDR3. CDR3 sequence reads: CASSYSRRSYGYTF. The CDR3 DNA sequence: TGTGCCAGCAGTTACTCGAGGCGCTCCTATGGCTACACCTTC.

The rearrangement joins TRBV4-1 to TRBJ1-5; the match to TRBD1 covers 7 bases. The CDR3 totals 17 residues. V shed 1 base and J 1 base; nucleotides not matched to a gene: 7. Per germline, CDR1 MGHRA and CDR2 YSYEKL. CDR3 amino acids: CASSQVPLTGSNQPQHF. The CDR3, as DNA: TGCGCCAGCAGCCAAGTCCCCCTGACAGGGAGCAATCAGCCCCAGCATTTT.

The chain combines TRBV5-1 with TRBJ2-5; D might be TRBD1 (6 bases). Germline CDR1 is SGHRS and CDR2 is YFSETQ. Trimming took 4 bases from V and 7 from J, leaving 20 bases between them. This CDR3 contains 15 residues. The CDR3 loop reads CASSPLGGEGATQYF. CDR3 nucleotides: TGCGCCAGCAGCCCACTAGGGGGAGAAGGCGCGACCCAGTACTTC.

The V call is TRBV25-1, the J call TRBJ2-6, with D unclear. Germline V gene sequence: CDR1 MGHDK, CDR2 SYGVNS. The CDR3 has 16 amino acids. V lost 1 base, J lost 0 bases, and 7 bases lay in between. The CDR3 loop is CASSELSISGANVLTF. The CDR3 coding sequence is TGTGCCAGCAGTGAATTGTCCATCTCTGGGGCCAACGTCCTGACTTTC.

The chain has TRBV13 and TRBJ1-1; D not resolved. Germline loops: CDR1 PRHDT, CDR2 FYEKMQ (reference sequence). V lost 0 bases, J lost 2 bases, and 4 bases lay in between. The CDR3 is 13 residues long. The CDR3 bases are TGTGCCAGCAGCTTAGGGGTTAACACTGAAGCTTTCTTT. It yields the protein CASSLGVNTEAFF.

The rearrangement links TRBV6-1 to TRBJ1-2, with D possibly matching TRBD1 (5 bases). CDR3 size: 15 residues. Trimming pared 4 bases from V and 4 bases from J, leaving 16 bases between. Germline assignment: CDR1 MNHNS and CDR2 SASEGT. The CDR3 is CASSGEWGDGYGYTF. The CDR3 nucleotides are TGTGCCAGCAGTGGCGAGTGGGGGGACGGCTATGGCTACACCTTC.

The chain uses TRBV23-1 and TRBJ2-7; D not certain. TRBV23-1 is marked as an open reading frame, function uncertain. CDR3 length equals 16 residues. V lost 2 bases, J lost 0 bases, and 14 bases lay in between. Written as DNA, the CDR3 is TGCGCCAGCAGTCAACTTGTCCTGTCCAGCTCCTACGAGCAGTACTTC. Amino acid sequence: CASSQLVLSSSYEQYF.

The chain is built from TRBV6-1 and TRBJ1-1; the D gene is possibly TRBD1 (5 bases). The CDR3 sequence is 13 residues long. Trimming took off 5 bases at V and 4 bases at J, with 11 bases between the two ends. CDR1 is MNHNS, CDR2 SASEGT, per germline. CDR3 sequence (DNA): TGTGCCAGCAGTCTTGGGGGGGTCACTGAAGCTTTCTTT. Translating gives CASSLGGVTEAFF.

V usage is TRBV27 and J usage is TRBJ2-2; perhaps TRBD2 as D (7 bases). With 1 base removed from V and 8 bases from J, the gap between germline ends came to 11 bases. Germline V lookup: CDR1 MNHEY, CDR2 SMNVEV (reference sequence). The length of the CDR3 is 14 residues. CDR3 nucleotide sequence: TGTGCCAGCAGTTTATGGGCGGGGGCTGGGGAGCTGTTTTTT. This sequence encodes CASSLWAGAGELFF.

This sequence joins TRBV19 and TRBJ2-7; D remains unclear. CDR1 and CDR2 from the germline V gene are LNHDA and SQIVND (reference sequence). This CDR3 region has 14 residues. Trimming took 4 bases from V and 2 from J, leaving 12 bases between them. The CDR3 nucleotides are TGTGCCAGTAGTACCCGACTGAAGCCCTACGAGCAGTACTTC. Translated, it gives CASSTRLKPYEQYF.

The chain has TRBV7-2 and TRBJ2-7, with 9 bases fitting TRBD1. The CDR3 has 16 residues. V shed 2 bases, J shed 4 bases, and the junction held 9 bases outside the gene matches. From germline, CDR1 is SGHTA and CDR2 FQGNSA. This CDR3 reads CASSLPYWTGAYEQYF. The DNA of the CDR3 is TGTGCCAGCAGCTTACCATACTGGACAGGGGCTTACGAGCAGTACTTC.

In this sample, this clone turned up once. The rearrangement uses TRBV7-8 and TRBJ2-7; the match to TRBD1 covers 9 bases. J lost 7 bases, V lost 6 bases, and 7 bases had no gene match. The CDR3 consists of 13 residues. The germline CDR1 and CDR2 sequences are SGHVS and FQNEAQ. In nucleotides, the CDR3 is TGTGCCAGCAGGGACAGGGGAGTGGGGGAGCAGTACTTC. Encoded protein: CASRDRGVGEQYF.

CDR3 DNA sequence: TGTGCCAGTAGTATAGCCCTAGCGGGGGTAGCCGGGGAGCTGTTTTTT. It translates to CASSIALAGVAGELFF. The V and J genes are TRBV19 and TRBJ2-2, with TRBD2 identical over 10 bases. V shed 1 base and J 6 bases; nucleotides not matched to a gene: 5. CDR1 LNHDA and CDR2 SQIVND come from the germline V gene (reference sequence). The CDR3 is made up of 16 amino acids.

Here the CDR3 reads CASSYGTVYGYTF. The CDR3 nucleotides read TGTGCCAGCAGTTACGGGACGGTCTATGGCTACACCTTC. J is TRBJ1-2 and V is TRBV6-5, with a tentative D call TRBD1 (5 bases). CDR1 is MNHEY, CDR2 SVGAGI, per germline. The CDR3 is 13 amino acids. Trimming shortened V by 2 bases and J by 4 bases, and 8 bases separated the two germline ends.

V is TRBV7-6 and J is TRBJ1-1, with D perhaps matching TRBD1 (5 bases). The CDR3 is made up of 12 amino acids. The germline CDR1 and CDR2 sequences are SGHVS and FNYEAQ. Between the trimmed V and J ends, which lost 3 bases and 7 bases, there was a span of 9 bases. The CDR3 DNA follows: TGTGCCAGCAGCTTCGAGGGGATTGAAGCTTTCTTT. Residues: CASSFEGIEAFF.

The rearrangement uses TRBV28 and TRBJ2-7, with D perhaps matching TRBD2 (6 bases). CDR1 is MDHEN and CDR2 is SYDVKM in the germline V gene. This CDR3 contains 16 residues. Trimming stripped 7 bases from V and 9 bases from J, with 28 bases between. In nucleotides, the CDR3 is TGTGCCAGCACTCCCTTTGTAGCGGCGAACCTACGAGCGCAGTACTTC. The encoded protein is CASTPFVAANLRAQYF.